Listed here are 26 T cell receptor beta chains from one sample, sequenced in a study of shared clonotypes between healthy human individuals. Some clones are missing from TCRdb's copy, which holds only in-frame ones; the method was immunoSEQ multiplex PCR. The repertoire consists of around 2.5 million clones, with under 95% occurring once and the leading ten covering about 0.38%. Sequencing was done on a sample of naive CD4+ T cells from PBMCs. The sample's subset: CD45RA+ positively selected. These receptors all stem from a man younger than 30 in good health. Some clones in this sample may be carry-over from other donors' samples.

V is TRBV28 and J is TRBJ1-6; no reliable D call. The length of the CDR3 is 15 residues. Between the trimmed V and J ends, which lost 1 base and 6 bases, there was a span of 10 bases. CDR1 MDHEN and CDR2 SYDVKM come from the germline V gene. The CDR3 DNA is TGTGCCAGCAGTTTATTAAGAGGGCTTAATTCACCCCTCCACTTT. This codes for CASSLLRGLNSPLHF.

The J gene is TRBJ1-4, the V gene TRBV28; D is ambiguous. The CDR3 runs 12 residues. V gave up 8 bases and J gave up 8 bases, with 12 bases separating them. Germline lookup yields CDR1 MDHEN and CDR2 SYDVKM. The CDR3: CASGTSGEKLFF. The CDR3 DNA sequence: TGTGCCAGCGGAACGAGTGGCGAAAAACTGTTTTTT.

CDR3 sequence: CSVEDLVRTNYGYTF. The DNA of the CDR3 is TGCAGCGTTGAAGATCTAGTCAGGACTAACTATGGCTACACCTTC. This chain links TRBV29-1 with TRBJ1-2; D gene unclear. The CDR3 is 15 residues long. The ends were cut back, 0 bases at V and 0 bases at J, with 11 bases in the middle. Germline values: CDR1 SQVTM, CDR2 ANQGSEA.

The chain carries TRBV5-1 and TRBJ1-5; D gene uncertain. CDR3 length equals 14 residues. V lost 0 bases to trimming and J lost 7 bases, with 11 bases between them. Looked up from germline, CDR1 is SGHRS and CDR2 is YFSETQ. The CDR3: CASSLAMGTQPQHF. The CDR3 coding sequence is TGCGCCAGCAGCTTGGCCATGGGTACGCAGCCCCAGCATTTT.

The chain combines TRBV4-3 with TRBJ2-3; a weak D match, TRBD1 (6 bases). This CDR3 is built from 15 residues. Germline CDR1 and CDR2: LGHNA and YSLEER. The ends were cut back, 5 bases at V and 4 bases at J, with 16 bases in the middle. This CDR3 reads CASSEGVVGADTQYF. CDR3 nucleotide sequence: TGCGCCAGCAGCGAGGGGGTTGTCGGGGCAGATACGCAGTATTTT.

V gene TRBV5-1 combines with J gene TRBJ1-1; 10 bases agree with TRBD1. Trimming at V came to 3 bases and at J to 8 bases, leaving 4 bases not matched to a gene. Germline V lookup: CDR1 SGHRS, CDR2 YFSETQ. The CDR3 is made up of 13 amino acids. CDR3 nucleotide sequence: TGCGCCAGCAGCTGGGGACAGGGGCGAGAAGCTTTCTTT. Translation: CASSWGQGREAFF.

The genes are TRBV7-3 and TRBJ2-7; no clear D gene. V was pared by 8 bases and J by 0 bases, with 17 bases between. The germline V gene encodes CDR1 SGHTA and CDR2 FQGTGA. The CDR3 is made up of 15 amino acids. Here the CDR3 DNA reads TGTGCCAGCTCCAAGGCCGGCACCGGCTCCTACGAGCAGTACTTC. The encoded protein is CASSKAGTGSYEQYF.

The J gene is TRBJ2-2, the V gene TRBV4-2, with D maybe TRBD2 (5 bases). Trimming removed 0 bases from V and 2 bases from J, with 7 bases in between. Germline V gene lookup returns CDR1 LGHNA and CDR2 YNFKEQ. CDR3 size: 15 residues. The CDR3 DNA reads TGTGCCAGCAGCCAAGAAGCGGTCAACACCGGGGAGCTGTTTTTT. This codes for CASSQEAVNTGELFF.

Concerning this clone itself: The same CDR3 is also encoded by other DNA sequences in this sample. The chain couples TRBV18 to TRBJ2-2; possibly TRBD1 for D (6 bases). Germline V gene sequence: CDR1 KGHSH, CDR2 LQKENI. The CDR3 has 14 amino acids. Trimming removed 2 bases at V and 4 bases at J, with 8 bases between. The CDR3 reads CASSPMGATGELFF. The CDR3 DNA sequence: TGTGCCAGCTCACCAATGGGGGCCACCGGGGAGCTGTTTTTT.

The chain has TRBV6-5 and TRBJ2-3; TRBD2 agrees at 7 bases. Germline lookup yields CDR1 MNHEY and CDR2 SVGAGI. V gave up 2 bases and J gave up 2 bases; unmatched junction bases: 4. The length of the CDR3 is 15 residues. CDR3 in DNA: TGTGCCAGCAGTTACAGCGGGGCTTTCACAGATACGCAGTATTTT. This codes for CASSYSGAFTDTQYF.

This clone was observed once. The rearrangement joins TRBV2 to TRBJ2-1; possible D gene TRBD2, 5 bases. V lost 6 bases and J 9 bases, leaving 9 bases between the germline ends. Germline CDR1 reads SNHLY; CDR2 reads FYNNEI. This CDR3 spans 11 amino acids. The CDR3 loop reads CASRGVSEQFF. The CDR3 region has the DNA TGTGCCAGCAGGGGAGTAAGTGAGCAGTTCTTC.

About this clone: Other DNA sequences within the sample encode an identical CDR3. This rearrangement joins TRBV28 to TRBJ2-5, with a weak D call TRBD2 (6 bases). Trimming removed 1 base from V and 1 base from J, with 7 bases in between. CDR1 and CDR2 (germline): MDHEN, SYDVKM. The CDR3 is 14 amino acids. CDR3 bases: TGTGCCAGCAGTTTATCTAGCGCCCAAGAGACCCAGTACTTC. It yields the protein CASSLSSAQETQYF. The variable domain in full, with the rest retrieved from reference TRBV28 and TRBJ2-5, is DVKVTQSSRYLVKRTGEKVFLECVQDMDHENMFWYRQDPGLGLRLIYFSYDVKMKEKGDIPEGYSVSREKKERFSLILESASTNQTSMYLCASSLSSAQETQYFGPGTRLLVL.

The V and J genes are TRBV5-6 and TRBJ2-3; D remains ambiguous. In germline, CDR1 is SGHDT, CDR2 YYEEEE. V dropped 1 base and J dropped 1 base, with 16 bases sitting between them. The CDR3 loop spans 17 amino acids. The CDR3 bases are TGTGCCAGCAGCTTGTCCCCCCGGGTTAGGGGCACAGATACGCAGTATTTT. This sequence encodes CASSLSPRVRGTDTQYF.

The chain combines TRBV5-6 with TRBJ2-2; the D is unclear. Germline V gene sequence: CDR1 SGHDT, CDR2 YYEEEE. The CDR3 totals 15 residues. Trimming took off 1 base at V and 4 bases at J, with 11 bases between the two ends. The chain's CDR3 is CASSLRFDGTGELFF. The CDR3 DNA follows: TGTGCCAGCAGCTTGCGTTTCGACGGCACCGGGGAGCTGTTTTTT.

In this sample, this clone turned up once. The chain couples TRBV10-3 to TRBJ2-5; D is unclear. V gave up 0 bases and J gave up 0 bases, with 8 bases separating them. Per germline, CDR1 ENHRY and CDR2 SYGVKD. This CDR3 contains 15 residues. CDR3 amino acids: CAISESKTDQETQYF. Here the CDR3 DNA reads TGTGCCATCAGTGAGTCGAAGACGGACCAAGAGACCCAGTACTTC.

V is TRBV28 and J is TRBJ2-5; D possibly corresponds to TRBD1 (5 bases). Per the germline V gene, CDR1 is MDHEN and CDR2 is SYDVKM. This CDR3 is 16 amino acids long. The V and J ends lost 7 bases and 5 bases respectively, with 23 bases between them. The CDR3 spells CASNPGFSTAGETQYF. Written as DNA, the CDR3 is TGTGCCAGCAACCCAGGTTTTTCGACAGCCGGCGAGACCCAGTACTTC.

The chain recombines TRBV13 with TRBJ2-7; TRBD2 is a possible D gene (6 bases). Between the trimmed V and J ends, which lost 7 bases and 2 bases, there was a span of 12 bases. This CDR3 contains 13 residues. Germline V gene data show CDR1 as PRHDT and CDR2 as FYEKMQ (reference sequence). The CDR3 DNA reads as TGTGCCAGCAAAGATGGGGGGACCTACGAGCAGTACTTC. Amino acids: CASKDGGTYEQYF.

This clone turned up a few times. The rearrangement joins TRBV6-1 to TRBJ1-1; D unresolved. The V gene's germline CDR1 is MNHNS and CDR2 SASEGT. The CDR3 consists of 13 residues. V lost 6 bases and J lost 8, with 16 bases in between. The CDR3 loop is CASSQLLTGEAFF. The CDR3 DNA is TGTGCCAGCAGCCAACTCTTGACGGGAGAAGCTTTCTTT.

The chain carries TRBV10-3 and TRBJ1-3; D not resolved. Germline V lookup: CDR1 ENHRY, CDR2 SYGVKD. The CDR3 spans 14 residues. V lost 10 bases and J 2 bases, leaving 15 bases between the germline ends. DNA of the CDR3: TGTGCCACCCTTCCTCGGCAGGCTGGAAACACCATATATTTT. Residues: CATLPRQAGNTIYF.

This chain connects TRBV6-5 to TRBJ1-5; perhaps TRBD1 as D (5 bases). The CDR3 has 13 residues. The V gene lost 8 bases and the J gene lost 4 bases, with 12 bases spanning the gap. In germline, CDR1 is MNHEY, CDR2 SVGAGI. The CDR3 loop is CASGPQENQPQHF. DNA for the CDR3: TGTGCCAGCGGGCCACAGGAGAATCAGCCCCAGCATTTT.

The chain carries TRBV11-3 and TRBJ2-3, with 11 bases lining up with TRBD2. Germline-derived CDR1 and CDR2 are SGHNT and YENEEA. This CDR3 contains 14 residues. With V trimmed by 2 bases and J by 5 bases, 0 bases remained unmatched. The chain's CDR3 is CASSLLAGGDTQYF. CDR3 bases: TGTGCCAGCAGCTTACTAGCGGGAGGAGATACGCAGTATTTT.

CDR3 coding DNA: TGCAGCTTTTTGGGGACAGGTGGGTTTGAGACCCAGTACTTC. It specifies CSFLGTGGFETQYF. The rearrangement uses TRBV29-1 and TRBJ2-5; TRBD1 aligns across 8 bases. The CDR3 is 14 amino acids. Trimming took 8 bases from V and 5 from J; bases not matched to a gene: 13. The germline CDR1 and CDR2 sequences are SQVTM and ANQGSEA.

For this clone: This sample includes further DNA sequences coding for the same CDR3. The genes are TRBV5-6 and TRBJ1-2; D unclear. The CDR3 contains 12 residues. CDR1 is SGHDT and CDR2 is YYEEEE in the germline V gene. Trimming removed 0 bases at V and 8 bases at J, with 8 bases between. The CDR3 here is CASSLASAGYTF. The DNA of the CDR3 is TGTGCCAGCAGCTTGGCGAGTGCGGGCTACACCTTC. Combining the CDR3 with reference TRBV5-6 and TRBJ1-2 gives the whole variable domain DAGVTQSPTHLIKTRGQQVTLRCSPKSGHDTVSWYQQALGQGPQFIFQYYEEEERQRGNFPDRFSGHQFPNYSSELNVNALLLGDSALYLCASSLASAGYTFGSGTRLTVV.

The genes are TRBV11-2 and TRBJ1-2, with a possible D match to TRBD1 (5 bases). V lost 5 bases, J lost 4 bases, and 11 bases lay in between. The germline V gene encodes CDR1 SGHAT and CDR2 FQNNGV. The CDR3 spans 13 residues. The CDR3 DNA reads TGTGCCAGCAGCACCCAGACAGTCTATGGCTACACCTTC. Amino acids: CASSTQTVYGYTF.

The chain has TRBV4-2 and TRBJ2-7; 7 nucleotides align to TRBD2. V trimming: 2 bases; J trimming: 7 bases; junction bases outside the gene matches: 11. Per the germline V gene, CDR1 is LGHNA and CDR2 is YNFKEQ. The CDR3 runs 15 residues. In DNA form, the CDR3 reads TGTGCCAGCAGCCAAATTAGTGGGAGGGCCCGTGAGCAGTACTTC. The encoded protein is CASSQISGRAREQYF.

This chain joins TRBV28 and TRBJ1-3; no clear D. Germline V gives CDR1 MDHEN, CDR2 SYDVKM. Trimming removed 10 bases at V and 2 bases at J, with 12 bases between. The CDR3 length is 13 residues. CDR3 loop: CATYLPPGNTIYF. In nucleotides, the CDR3 is TGTGCCACCTACCTCCCTCCTGGAAACACCATATATTTT.